This TCR beta chain was sequenced in a study of blood T cells in healthy people across ages. Germline CDR1 SEHNR, CDR2 FQNEAQ (reference sequence). The V end lost 4 bases, the J end lost 2 bases, and 9 bases lay between the germline ends. The CDR3 runs to 13 residues. At least ten counts were recorded for this clonotype. Alongside a J-beta primer mix, a sample-barcoded 5' primer served in a second PCR lasting about 7 to 11 cycles. TCRdb fed the 5' RACE reads into MiXCR, producing one record per CDR3 protein. The sample shows more than 800,000 distinct CDR3 sequences, less than 35% of them seen only once.

The sample consisted of blood. The TCR sequence derives from a woman older than 75 in good health. The J gene is TRBJ2-7, the V gene TRBV7-9, with a weak D call TRBD1 (5 bases). CDR3 bases: TGTGCCAGCAGCTACAGGATCACCTACGAGCAGTACTTC. Translating it yields CASSYRITYEQYF.